Listed here are 19 T cell receptor beta chains from one sample, sequenced in a study of identifying expanded T cells in peripheral blood. This table comes from immunoSEQ multiplex PCR, and its TCRdb copy is limited to in-frame clones, with some not included. The sample consists of around 130,000 clones, 70% to 90% of them appearing once. The sequenced sample was blood. These receptors were obtained from a person aged 18 to 70 in good health.

In its sample, this clone was seen a few times. The rearrangement joins TRBV27 to TRBJ1-3, with no clear D. V was shortened by 4 bases and J by 2 bases, with 9 bases between the two germline ends. Germline V CDR1 and CDR2: MNHEY, SMNVEV (reference sequence). This CDR3 contains 14 residues. CDR3 sequence reads: CASSSLGTGNTIYF. CDR3 DNA: TGTGCCAGCAGTTCTTTAGGGACTGGAAACACCATATATTTT.

This sequence joins TRBV7-9 and TRBJ1-1, with 7 bases matching TRBD1. The junction had 4 bases not matched to a gene; V was cut back by 7 bases and J by 2 bases. The CDR3 has 13 residues. Germline V CDR1 and CDR2: SEHNR, FQNEAQ (reference sequence). CDR3 protein: CASNRDSNTEAFF. In DNA form, the CDR3 reads TGTGCCAGCAACCGGGACAGCAACACTGAAGCTTTCTTT.

The CDR3 here is CSVTGTGSSYEQYF. For the CDR3, the DNA is TGCAGCGTTACCGGGACAGGGAGCTCCTACGAGCAGTACTTC. J is TRBJ2-7 and V is TRBV29-1, with 9 bases fitting TRBD1. The germline gives CDR1 SQVTM, CDR2 ANQGSEA. The junction had 5 bases not matched to a gene; V was cut back by 5 bases and J by 0 bases. This CDR3 contains 14 residues.

CDR3 nucleotide sequence: TGTGCCAGCAGTATCAGACAGATGAACACTGAAGCTTTCTTT. This codes for CASSIRQMNTEAFF. The gene calls are TRBV27 and TRBJ1-1, with D perhaps TRBD1 (5 bases). The CDR3 has 14 amino acids. In germline, CDR1 is MNHEY, CDR2 SMNVEV (reference sequence). V was cut by 5 bases and J by 0 bases, with 10 bases left in between.

The chain is built from TRBV7-9 and TRBJ2-3; TRBD2 matches at 7 bases. Looked up from germline, CDR1 is SEHNR and CDR2 is FQNEAQ (reference sequence). The CDR3 extends over 17 amino acids. With V trimmed by 5 bases and J by 0 bases, 11 bases remained unmatched. CDR3 nucleotides: TGTGCCAGCAGCCCAAGGCTTAGCGGGCCTAGCACAGATACGCAGTATTTT. This gives the protein CASSPRLSGPSTDTQYF.

The chain carries TRBV7-9 and TRBJ1-2; D gene uncertain. CDR1 is SEHNR, CDR2 FQNEAQ, per germline (reference sequence). The germline V and J ends were trimmed by 1 base and 4 bases, with 10 bases remaining between them. The CDR3 is 14 amino acids. CDR3 coding DNA: TGTGCCAGCAGCTTAGGACGGGGTTCCTATGGCTACACCTTC. This sequence encodes CASSLGRGSYGYTF.

V usage is TRBV5-4 and J usage is TRBJ1-2; no clear D gene. The ends were cut back, 4 bases at V and 2 bases at J, with 12 bases in the middle. The CDR3 spans 14 residues. CDR1 and CDR2 (germline): SGHNT, YYREEE (reference sequence). In DNA, the CDR3 is TGTGCCAGCAGCCCTCCGCTGAGCAACTATGGCTACACCTTC. As protein: CASSPPLSNYGYTF.

The gene calls are TRBV7-9 and TRBJ1-1; D gene ambiguous. Per germline, CDR1 SEHNR and CDR2 FQNEAQ (reference sequence). Between the trimmed V and J ends, which lost 1 base and 1 base, there was a span of 7 bases. The CDR3 totals 14 residues. The CDR3 DNA reads as TGTGCCAGCAGCTTAGAGGTTTCGAACACTGAAGCTTTCTTT. Translation gives CASSLEVSNTEAFF.

This clone was seen a handful of times. The CDR3 protein is CASLPGQGFGPLHF. For the CDR3, the DNA is TGTGCCAGCTTACCGGGACAGGGATTCGGACCCCTCCACTTT. The rearrangement uses TRBV2 and TRBJ1-6; 9 bases match TRBD1. The CDR3 has 14 amino acids. CDR1 is SNHLY and CDR2 is FYNNEI in the germline V gene. V was pared by 8 bases and J by 12 bases, with 11 bases of the junction left unmatched.

This clone was picked up one time. V gene TRBV2 combines with J gene TRBJ2-7, with 7 positions matching TRBD2. V shed 8 bases, J shed 3 bases, and the junction held 4 bases outside the gene matches. CDR3 length equals 12 residues. The germline V gene has CDR1 SNHLY and CDR2 FYNNEI. The CDR3 here is CASSGTNYEQYF. As DNA, the CDR3 is TGTGCCAGCTCCGGGACTAACTACGAGCAGTACTTC.

The J gene is TRBJ2-3, the V gene TRBV29-1; D call uncertain. The CDR3 has 14 amino acids. Trimming took off 7 bases at V and 3 bases at J, with 17 bases between the two ends. The germline V gene encodes CDR1 SQVTM and CDR2 ANQGSEA. This chain's CDR3 is CSAARAVGTDTQYF. The CDR3 bases are TGCAGCGCCGCTCGGGCCGTGGGGACAGATACGCAGTATTTT.

The chain is built from TRBV9 and TRBJ2-1; 10 bases map to TRBD2. Germline values: CDR1 SGDLS, CDR2 YYNGEE. Trimming at V came to 0 bases and at J to 3 bases, leaving 3 bases not matched to a gene. The CDR3 runs 16 residues. In DNA, the CDR3 is TGTGCCAGCAGCGTAGAAACTAGCGGGATCTACAATGAGCAGTTCTTC. It specifies CASSVETSGIYNEQFF.

This clone was found a few times. The CDR3 is CASSLDFLGVYGYTF. The CDR3 DNA reads as TGTGCCAGCAGTTTAGACTTTCTGGGGGTCTATGGCTACACCTTC. V gene TRBV27 combines with J gene TRBJ1-2, with D possibly matching TRBD1 (5 bases). From germline, CDR1 is MNHEY and CDR2 SMNVEV (reference sequence). V lost 2 bases, J lost 4 bases, and 14 bases lay in between. This CDR3 has 15 residues.

The gene calls are TRBV6-6 and TRBJ2-5; D perhaps matches TRBD1 (6 bases). The CDR3 runs 14 residues. The germline V gene has CDR1 MNHNY and CDR2 SVGAGI (reference sequence). V lost 2 bases and J lost 3, with 10 bases in between. In nucleotides, the CDR3 is TGTGCCAGCAGTTACGGGGGCAGGGAAGAGACCCAGTACTTC. Amino acid sequence: CASSYGGREETQYF.

The chain couples TRBV7-6 to TRBJ1-1, with unresolved D. V lost 2 bases to trimming and J lost 1 base, with 14 bases between them. This CDR3 is built from 16 residues. Germline CDR1 is SGHVS and CDR2 is FNYEAQ. CDR3 DNA sequence: TGTGCCAGCAGCTTATTAGGTGGGTTGGGGAACACTGAAGCTTTCTTT. Protein sequence: CASSLLGGLGNTEAFF.

The chain recombines TRBV9 with TRBJ2-3; D is unresolved. Germline V gives CDR1 SGDLS, CDR2 YYNGEE. The CDR3 spans 14 residues. Trimming pared 3 bases from V and 6 bases from J, leaving 14 bases between. The CDR3 is CASSAQPDGDTQYF. CDR3 sequence (DNA): TGTGCCAGCAGCGCGCAACCGGATGGGGATACGCAGTATTTT.

The CDR3: CAISGKGGSEAFF. CDR3 bases: TGTGCCATCAGTGGAAAAGGGGGAAGTGAAGCTTTCTTT. This chain uses TRBV10-3 with TRBJ1-1, with a tentative D call TRBD1 (6 bases). V shed 4 bases and J shed 7 bases, with 13 bases lying between them. The CDR3 is 13 amino acids. Per germline, CDR1 ENHRY and CDR2 SYGVKD.

The chain has TRBV19 and TRBJ2-2, with D tentatively TRBD2 (5 bases). The CDR3 has 12 residues. Germline lookup yields CDR1 LNHDA and CDR2 SQIVND (reference sequence). Trimming cost V 7 bases and J 6 bases, with 9 bases left between them. The CDR3 protein is CASKERAGELFF. For the CDR3, the DNA is TGTGCCAGTAAGGAGAGGGCCGGGGAGCTGTTTTTT.

The V and J genes are TRBV6-6 and TRBJ1-4; 7 positions agree with TRBD1. Germline assignment: CDR1 MNHNY and CDR2 SVGAGI (reference sequence). Trimming removed 5 bases from V and 2 bases from J; junction bases left unmatched: 8. This CDR3 is built from 16 residues. In DNA, the CDR3 is TGTGCCAGCAGTGGGACAGCGGATGGGACTAATGAAAAACTGTTTTTT. Its protein is CASSGTADGTNEKLFF.